This TCR beta chain was recorded in a study of T cell repertoires in cytomegalovirus infection. At the level of the study: TCR beta signatures that were public indicated CMV infection and matching HLA type.

This clonotype was detected many times. What it recognizes is unknown. Notes on the study in general: CMV-specific HLA-C-restricted TCR beta clonotypes dominated the ex vivo response. Totalled public TCR beta family frequency picked out people who carried CMV plus the relevant HLA.

Using its own MiXCR run on the reads, TCRdb lists one record per CDR3 protein. Counted here are almost 500,000 distinct CDR3 sequences, around 10% occurring once; the ten biggest clones make up roughly 10%. Sequenced material: PBMCs. This TCR was recovered from a human donor in good health (CMV status not recorded). Some clones in this sample may be carry-over from other donors' samples.

The CDR3, as DNA: TGTGCCAGCAGCTTAGGCAGGTTGGGCAGGGAGACCCAGTACTTC. Translating it yields CASSLGRLGRETQYF. The J gene is TRBJ2-5, the V gene TRBV11-3; no reliable D call. Germline lookup yields CDR1 SGHNT and CDR2 YENEEA. Trimming cost V 1 base and J 5 bases, with 14 bases left between them. The CDR3 is 15 amino acids.